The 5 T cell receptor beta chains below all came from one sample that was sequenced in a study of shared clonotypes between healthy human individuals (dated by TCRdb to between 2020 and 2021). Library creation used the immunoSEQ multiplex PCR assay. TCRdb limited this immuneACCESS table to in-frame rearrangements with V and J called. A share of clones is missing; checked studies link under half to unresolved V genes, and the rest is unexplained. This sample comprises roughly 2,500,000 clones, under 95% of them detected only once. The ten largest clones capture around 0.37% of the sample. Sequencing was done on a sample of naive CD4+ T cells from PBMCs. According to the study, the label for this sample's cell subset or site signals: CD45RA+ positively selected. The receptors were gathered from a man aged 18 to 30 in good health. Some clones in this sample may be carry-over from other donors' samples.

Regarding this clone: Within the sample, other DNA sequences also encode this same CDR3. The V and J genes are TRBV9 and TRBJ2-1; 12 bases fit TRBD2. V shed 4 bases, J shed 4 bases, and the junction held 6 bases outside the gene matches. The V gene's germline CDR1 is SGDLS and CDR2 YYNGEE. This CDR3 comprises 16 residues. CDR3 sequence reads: CASSPTGTSGYNEQFF. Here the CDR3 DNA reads TGTGCCAGCAGCCCCACCGGGACTAGCGGGTACAATGAGCAGTTCTTC.

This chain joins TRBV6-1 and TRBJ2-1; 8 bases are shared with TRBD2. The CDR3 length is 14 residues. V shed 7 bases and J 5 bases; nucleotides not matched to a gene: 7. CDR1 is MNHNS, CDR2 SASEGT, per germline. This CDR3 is CASKSGSFHNEQFF. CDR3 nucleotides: TGTGCCAGCAAGAGCGGGAGCTTCCACAATGAGCAGTTCTTC.

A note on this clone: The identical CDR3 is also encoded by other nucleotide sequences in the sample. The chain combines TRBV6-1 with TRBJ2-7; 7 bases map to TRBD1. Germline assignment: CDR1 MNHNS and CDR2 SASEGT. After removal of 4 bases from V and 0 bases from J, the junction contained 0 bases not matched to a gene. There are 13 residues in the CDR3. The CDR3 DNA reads TGTGCCAGCAGTGGGGACAGCTCCTACGAGCAGTACTTC. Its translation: CASSGDSSYEQYF.

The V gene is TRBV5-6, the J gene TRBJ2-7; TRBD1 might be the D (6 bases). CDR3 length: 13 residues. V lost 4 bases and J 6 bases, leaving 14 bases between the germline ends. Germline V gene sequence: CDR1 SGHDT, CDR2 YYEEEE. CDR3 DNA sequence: TGTGCCAGCAGCCTACAGGGTTGGCCCGAGCAGTACTTC. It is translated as CASSLQGWPEQYF.

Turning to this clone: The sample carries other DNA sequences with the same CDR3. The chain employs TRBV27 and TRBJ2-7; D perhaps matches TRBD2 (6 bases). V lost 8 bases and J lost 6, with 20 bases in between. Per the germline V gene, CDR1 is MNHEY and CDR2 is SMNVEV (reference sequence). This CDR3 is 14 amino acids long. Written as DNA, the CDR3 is TGTGCCAGCGGTCTAGACAGAGGGACTCTCGAGCAGTACTTC. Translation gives CASGLDRGTLEQYF.